These T cell receptor beta chains were read from a single sample in a study of blood T cell repertoires in COVID-19. TCRdb's table, derived via immunoSEQ multiplex PCR, lists solely in-frame clones and lacks some. The repertoire consists of around 470,000 clones, with roughly 87% occurring once and the leading ten covering under 0.7%. Sequencing was carried out using PBMCs or T cells enriched from blood (not recorded which). Receptor source: a man aged 18-30 years who had recovered from COVID-19. Each CDR3 is given with its conserved first and last residue. The order of the fields is CDR3 length, V gene, D gene, clone size, J gene, CDR3 protein, CDR3 DNA. The D gene is left open where the match is weak. Not every row has a clone size; where given, it reads once, few, many or a size class.

cdr3_length: 16; v_call: TRBV24-1; d_call: TRBD2; clone_size: NA; j_call: TRBJ2-1; cdr3_aa: CSTSDPGTSTSDEQFF; cdr3_nt: TGTTCCACCAGTGATCCCGGGACTAGCACGTCTGATGAGCAGTTCTTC
cdr3_length: 13; v_call: TRBV5-1; d_call: NA; clone_size: NA; j_call: TRBJ1-5; cdr3_aa: CASSFGGGQPQHF; cdr3_nt: TGCGCCAGCAGCTTTGGGGGGGGCCAGCCCCAGCATTTT
cdr3_length: 16; v_call: TRBV19; d_call: NA; clone_size: once; j_call: TRBJ1-2; cdr3_aa: CASSIAPLTGRGGYTF; cdr3_nt: TGTGCCAGTAGTATAGCCCCATTAACCGGGCGCGGGGGCTACACCTTC
cdr3_length: 16; v_call: TRBV7-9; d_call: NA; clone_size: NA; j_call: TRBJ2-1; cdr3_aa: CASSPARGGGYNEQFF; cdr3_nt: TGTGCCAGCAGCCCCGCACGGGGAGGGGGTTACAATGAGCAGTTCTTC
cdr3_length: 15; v_call: TRBV5-4; d_call: TRBD1; clone_size: NA; j_call: TRBJ2-1; cdr3_aa: CASSSGTGIYNEQFF; cdr3_nt: TGTGCCAGCAGTTCCGGGACAGGGATATACAATGAGCAGTTCTTC
cdr3_length: 10; v_call: TRBV29-1; d_call: NA; clone_size: NA; j_call: TRBJ2-5; cdr3_aa: CSVKGETQYF; cdr3_nt: TGCAGCGTCAAGGGGGAGACCCAGTACTTC
cdr3_length: 14; v_call: TRBV27; d_call: TRBD2; clone_size: NA; j_call: TRBJ2-1; cdr3_aa: CASSLTSGYNEQFF; cdr3_nt: TGTGCCAGCAGTCTGACTAGCGGGTACAATGAGCAGTTCTTC
cdr3_length: 14; v_call: TRBV19; d_call: NA; clone_size: NA; j_call: TRBJ1-3; cdr3_aa: CASSPDRNGNTIYF; cdr3_nt: TGTGCCAGTAGCCCAGACAGGAATGGAAACACCATATATTTT
cdr3_length: 14; v_call: TRBV19; d_call: NA; clone_size: few; j_call: TRBJ1-5; cdr3_aa: CASSILQGGQPQHF; cdr3_nt: TGTGCCAGTAGTATCTTACAGGGCGGTCAGCCCCAGCATTTT
cdr3_length: 17; v_call: TRBV28; d_call: NA; clone_size: NA; j_call: TRBJ1-1; cdr3_aa: CASSLILGGRGDTEAFF; cdr3_nt: TGTGCCAGCAGTTTAATCTTAGGAGGGCGCGGGGACACTGAAGCTTTCTTT
cdr3_length: 10; v_call: TRBV25-1; d_call: NA; clone_size: NA; j_call: TRBJ1-1; cdr3_aa: CATWGGEAFF; cdr3_nt: TGTGCCACCTGGGGGGGTGAAGCTTTCTTT
cdr3_length: 14; v_call: TRBV28; d_call: TRBD1; clone_size: NA; j_call: TRBJ1-5; cdr3_aa: CATDRGSLNQPQHF; cdr3_nt: TGTGCCACCGACAGGGGTTCCCTAAATCAGCCCCAGCATTTT
cdr3_length: 15; v_call: TRBV11-1; d_call: TRBD1; clone_size: NA; j_call: TRBJ1-2; cdr3_aa: CASSPSPGTGFGYTF; cdr3_nt: TGTGCCAGCAGCCCGAGCCCCGGGACAGGGTTTGGCTACACCTTC
cdr3_length: 15; v_call: TRBV5-1; d_call: TRBD2; clone_size: NA; j_call: TRBJ2-1; cdr3_aa: CASSLGTSGNLEQFF; cdr3_nt: TGCGCCAGCAGCCTTGGGACTAGCGGGAATCTTGAGCAGTTCTTC
cdr3_length: 16; v_call: TRBV9; d_call: NA; clone_size: once; j_call: TRBJ1-6; cdr3_aa: CASSPNPSSYNSPLHF; cdr3_nt: TGTGCCAGCAGCCCTAACCCTAGCTCCTATAATTCACCCCTCCACTTT
cdr3_length: 15; v_call: TRBV6-5; d_call: NA; clone_size: once; j_call: TRBJ1-1; cdr3_aa: CASRASLRGGTEAFF; cdr3_nt: TGTGCCAGCAGGGCCAGCCTCAGGGGTGGGACTGAAGCTTTCTTT
cdr3_length: 13; v_call: TRBV10-3; d_call: TRBD1; clone_size: NA; j_call: TRBJ1-2; cdr3_aa: CAISPRGPDGYTF; cdr3_nt: TGTGCCATCAGCCCCAGGGGGCCGGATGGCTACACCTTC
cdr3_length: 14; v_call: TRBV7-2; d_call: NA; clone_size: NA; j_call: TRBJ1-5; cdr3_aa: CASSFSTGNQPQHF; cdr3_nt: TGTGCCAGCAGCTTTTCGACAGGAAATCAGCCCCAGCATTTT
cdr3_length: 15; v_call: TRBV28; d_call: TRBD1; clone_size: NA; j_call: TRBJ1-6; cdr3_aa: CASIKQGQNNSPLHF; cdr3_nt: TGTGCCAGCATAAAACAGGGACAGAATAATTCACCCCTCCACTTT
cdr3_length: 11; v_call: TRBV12-3/TRBV12-4; d_call: NA; clone_size: NA; j_call: TRBJ1-6; cdr3_aa: CASSQQGGLHF; cdr3_nt: TGTGCCAGCAGTCAACAGGGCGGTCTCCACTTT
cdr3_length: 15; v_call: TRBV30; d_call: TRBD2; clone_size: NA; j_call: TRBJ2-1; cdr3_aa: CAWSNSGRTYNEQFF; cdr3_nt: TGTGCCTGGAGTAATAGCGGGAGGACTTACAATGAGCAGTTCTTC
cdr3_length: 14; v_call: TRBV28; d_call: TRBD1; clone_size: NA; j_call: TRBJ1-5; cdr3_aa: CASSPGQARQPQHF; cdr3_nt: TGTGCCAGCAGTCCGGGACAGGCAAGACAGCCCCAGCATTTT
cdr3_length: 15; v_call: TRBV5-4; d_call: TRBD1; clone_size: NA; j_call: TRBJ2-5; cdr3_aa: CASSTGTGGGETQYF; cdr3_nt: TGTGCCAGCAGCACAGGGACAGGGGGTGGGGAGACCCAGTACTTC
cdr3_length: 14; v_call: TRBV10-3; d_call: TRBD1; clone_size: NA; j_call: TRBJ1-1; cdr3_aa: CAISDTGVGTEAFF; cdr3_nt: TGTGCCATCAGTGATACAGGGGTGGGCACTGAAGCTTTCTTT
cdr3_length: 15; v_call: TRBV12-5; d_call: TRBD1; clone_size: NA; j_call: TRBJ1-1; cdr3_aa: CASGSWTGSYTEAFF; cdr3_nt: TGTGCTAGTGGTTCCTGGACAGGATCTTACACTGAAGCTTTCTTT
cdr3_length: 15; v_call: TRBV7-2; d_call: NA; clone_size: NA; j_call: TRBJ2-3; cdr3_aa: CASSLTGTQTDTQYF; cdr3_nt: TGTGCCAGCAGCTTAACCGGGACTCAGACAGATACGCAGTATTTT
cdr3_length: 11; v_call: TRBV10-3; d_call: NA; clone_size: NA; j_call: TRBJ2-1; cdr3_aa: CAISAGNEQFF; cdr3_nt: TGTGCCATCAGTGCCGGCAATGAGCAGTTCTTC
cdr3_length: 14; v_call: TRBV3-1/TRBV3-2; d_call: NA; clone_size: NA; j_call: TRBJ1-1; cdr3_aa: CASSQGPAGGEAFF; cdr3_nt: TGTGCCAGCAGCCAAGGACCCGCCGGCGGTGAAGCTTTCTTT
cdr3_length: 12; v_call: TRBV7-9; d_call: NA; clone_size: NA; j_call: TRBJ1-2; cdr3_aa: CASSLQGHGYTF; cdr3_nt: TGTGCCAGCAGCCTCCAGGGGCATGGCTACACCTTC
cdr3_length: 16; v_call: TRBV5-1; d_call: NA; clone_size: NA; j_call: TRBJ1-3; cdr3_aa: CASSLDPYSSGNTIYF; cdr3_nt: TGCGCCAGCAGCTTGGATCCCTACAGCTCTGGAAACACCATATATTTT
cdr3_length: 15; v_call: TRBV1; d_call: NA; clone_size: NA; j_call: TRBJ2-7; cdr3_aa: CTSSHGAGLAYEQYF; cdr3_nt: TGCACCAGCAGCCATGGGGCAGGGTTGGCCTACGAGCAGTACTTC
cdr3_length: 13; v_call: TRBV25-1; d_call: NA; clone_size: NA; j_call: TRBJ1-5; cdr3_aa: CASSQGYGAPQHF; cdr3_nt: TGTGCCAGCAGTCAGGGCTATGGAGCACCCCAGCATTTT
cdr3_length: 12; v_call: TRBV12-3/TRBV12-4; d_call: TRBD1; clone_size: NA; j_call: TRBJ2-7; cdr3_aa: CATVLDRGAQYF; cdr3_nt: TGTGCTACGGTACTGGACAGGGGTGCGCAGTACTTC
cdr3_length: 13; v_call: TRBV19; d_call: NA; clone_size: NA; j_call: TRBJ1-6; cdr3_aa: CASSMDMGSPLHF; cdr3_nt: TGTGCCAGTAGTATGGACATGGGTTCACCCCTCCACTTT
cdr3_length: 12; v_call: TRBV7-2; d_call: NA; clone_size: NA; j_call: TRBJ1-2; cdr3_aa: CASSPGSYGYTF; cdr3_nt: TGTGCCAGCAGCCCGGGTTCCTATGGCTACACCTTC
cdr3_length: 16; v_call: TRBV7-9; d_call: TRBD1; clone_size: NA; j_call: TRBJ1-1; cdr3_aa: CASSLAYRGPHTEAFF; cdr3_nt: TGTGCCAGCAGCTTAGCGTATAGGGGGCCGCACACTGAAGCTTTCTTT
cdr3_length: 13; v_call: TRBV19; d_call: NA; clone_size: few; j_call: TRBJ1-2; cdr3_aa: CASTVLLGDGYTF; cdr3_nt: TGTGCCAGTACCGTACTCTTAGGAGATGGCTACACCTTC
cdr3_length: 14; v_call: TRBV29-1; d_call: TRBD2; clone_size: once; j_call: TRBJ2-3; cdr3_aa: CSVQIAGFTDTQYF; cdr3_nt: TGCAGCGTCCAAATAGCGGGGTTCACAGATACGCAGTATTTT
cdr3_length: 13; v_call: TRBV6-5; d_call: NA; clone_size: NA; j_call: TRBJ1-5; cdr3_aa: CASGQASNQPQHF; cdr3_nt: TGTGCCAGCGGCCAGGCAAGCAATCAGCCCCAGCATTTT
cdr3_length: 14; v_call: TRBV3-1/TRBV3-2; d_call: NA; clone_size: NA; j_call: TRBJ1-6; cdr3_aa: CASSPRGTNSPLHF; cdr3_nt: TGTGCCAGCAGCCCCAGGGGAACGAATTCACCCCTCCACTTT
cdr3_length: 16; v_call: TRBV10-3; d_call: TRBD1; clone_size: NA; j_call: TRBJ2-7; cdr3_aa: CAISPGQGSSSYEQYF; cdr3_nt: TGTGCCATCAGCCCCGGACAGGGATCCTCCTCCTACGAGCAGTACTTC
cdr3_length: 13; v_call: TRBV9; d_call: NA; clone_size: NA; j_call: TRBJ1-2; cdr3_aa: CASTTPLGVGYTF; cdr3_nt: TGTGCCAGCACCACCCCACTCGGGGTCGGCTACACCTTC
cdr3_length: 15; v_call: TRBV18; d_call: TRBD1; clone_size: NA; j_call: TRBJ1-2; cdr3_aa: CASSPPGGALYGYTF; cdr3_nt: TGTGCCAGCTCACCTCCAGGGGGTGCCCTCTATGGCTACACCTTC
cdr3_length: 15; v_call: TRBV27; d_call: TRBD1; clone_size: NA; j_call: TRBJ1-2; cdr3_aa: CASSTAGGQGYGYTF; cdr3_nt: TGTGCCAGCAGTACCGCGGGGGGACAGGGCTACGGCTACACCTTC
cdr3_length: 15; v_call: TRBV10-2; d_call: TRBD2; clone_size: NA; j_call: TRBJ2-2; cdr3_aa: CASKEGGSGTGELFF; cdr3_nt: TGCGCCAGCAAGGAGGGAGGGAGTGGTACCGGGGAGCTGTTTTTT
cdr3_length: 15; v_call: TRBV6-5; d_call: NA; clone_size: NA; j_call: TRBJ2-2; cdr3_aa: CASSYSSGNTGELFF; cdr3_nt: TGTGCCAGCAGTTACTCTAGTGGGAACACCGGGGAGCTGTTTTTT